This TCR beta chain was identified in a study of T cells in Graves' hyperthyroidism and ophthalmopathy. Study findings and constraints: Clonotypes that were expanded in thyroid above 0.001 mostly appeared in blood too.

The germline V gene encodes CDR1 MNHEY and CDR2 SMNVEV (reference sequence). The length of the CDR3 is 16 residues. V dropped 8 bases and J dropped 5 bases, with 22 bases sitting between them. This clonotype occurred many times. Its antigen is undetermined. Amplified TCR beta CDR3 regions derived from RNA transcripts. First-round RT-PCR of the TCR CDR3 relied on the HTBI primer set. TCRdb called the multiplex PCR reads again in MiXCR, with one record for every CDR3 protein. The sample contains a few hundred thousand distinct CDR3 sequences, 14% of which appear only once. Material for sequencing was blood. This clonotype originated in a woman aged 25 to 39 with Graves' hyperthyroidism that later progressed to Graves' ophthalmopathy. This chain links TRBV27 with TRBJ2-1; D is undetermined. The CDR3 DNA sequence: TGTGCCAGCTTCGTCTCCCGTTATCCCCCAAACAATGAGCAGTTCTTC. Amino acid sequence: CASFVSRYPPNNEQFF.